This TCR beta chain is drawn from a study of cytomegalovirus exposure and HLA in healthy donors. The germline CDR1 and CDR2 sequences are LGHNA and YSLEER. The length of the CDR3 is 17 residues. Germline trimming cut 1 base from V and 0 bases from J; bases unmatched to any gene: 8. Overall study results and limits: TCR beta chains numbering more than 150 were designated cytomegalovirus-associated. Per published accounts, TCR beta sequences correctly predicted the HLA-A and HLA-B alleles of most subjects. A few V segments could not be told apart, such as TRBV6-2 and TRBV6-3, and were left out.

Vbeta (60) and Jbeta (13) primers were used in the PCR. The method was immunoSEQ multiplex PCR; TCRdb's version includes in-frame clones alone and lacks a portion of them. The specimen's table records around 51,000 clones. Details on this clone: As yet, its antigen is unknown.

This clonotype was obtained from a man aged 35-49 years in good health and CMV-seropositive. This rearrangement joins TRBV4-3 to TRBJ2-5; 7 positions agree with TRBD2. Sequenced sample: PBMCs. The CDR3 region is CASSQAFSGTNQETQYF. CDR3 DNA sequence: TGCGCCAGCAGCCAAGCCTTCTCCGGGACTAACCAAGAGACCCAGTACTTC.